What follows are 8 T cell receptor beta chains derived from one specimen sequenced in a study of T cells after yellow fever vaccination. One entry per CDR3 protein results from TCRdb running MiXCR on the 5' RACE reads. The sample holds 500,000 to 650,000 distinct CDR3 sequences; 9% to 15% are singletons and the top ten take under 15%. The material was PBMCs, obtained on the day of the yellow fever booster vaccination. Receptors originate from a man younger than 40 who received the YFV17D yellow fever vaccine.

This chain links TRBV15 with TRBJ1-5, with TRBD1 matching over 7 bases. This CDR3 region has 17 residues. Looked up from germline, CDR1 is LNHNV and CDR2 is YYDKDF (reference sequence). J was trimmed by 5 bases and V by 0 bases; bases with no gene match: 10. The chain's CDR3 is CATSRDYTGTEDQPQHF. The CDR3 bases are TGTGCCACCAGCAGAGATTATACCGGGACAGAAGATCAGCCCCAGCATTTT.

The V and J genes are TRBV4-3 and TRBJ2-2, with 7 nucleotides matching TRBD2. The CDR3 totals 16 residues. After removal of 1 base from V and 2 bases from J, the junction contained 4 bases not matched to a gene. CDR1 is LGHNA, CDR2 YSLEER, per germline. CDR3 nucleotide sequence: TGCGCCAGCAGCCAAGTTCCTAGCGGCAACACCGGGGAGCTGTTTTTT. Translating gives CASSQVPSGNTGELFF.

This clonotype came up a few times. The chain employs TRBV12-3 or TRBV12-4 and TRBJ2-7, with 10 bases aligning to TRBD2. This CDR3 region has 16 residues. Unmatched junction bases numbered 6, after V lost 1 base and J lost 3 bases. The CDR3 nucleotides read TGTGCCAGCAGTTTAGGAGAGGGACTAGCGCGCTACGAGCAGTACTTC. Protein: CASSLGEGLARYEQYF.

This clonotype has more than one count but fewer than ten. The rearrangement joins TRBV18 to TRBJ2-5; D not certain. Trimming pared 2 bases from V and 0 bases from J, leaving 10 bases between. The V gene's germline CDR1 is KGHSH and CDR2 LQKENI. This CDR3 contains 15 residues. In nucleotides, the CDR3 is TGTGCCAGCTCACCAGGGGTCAGAAACCAAGAGACCCAGTACTTC. Amino acid sequence: CASSPGVRNQETQYF. The full variable domain, completed using reference TRBV18 and TRBJ2-5, is NAGVMQNPRHLVRRRGQEARLRCSPMKGHSHVYWYRQLPEEGLKFMVYLQKENIIDESGMPKERFSAEFPKEGPSILRIQQVVRGDSAAYFCASSPGVRNQETQYFGPGTRLLVL.

This sequence joins TRBV7-2 and TRBJ2-7; 9 bases align to TRBD2. Germline CDR1 reads SGHTA; CDR2 reads FQGNSA. With 5 bases clipped from V and 3 bases from J, the junction kept 11 bases outside the gene matches. CDR3 length: 16 amino acids. The CDR3 loop is CASSLRGGRAIYEQYF. CDR3 DNA: TGTGCCAGCAGCCTAAGAGGCGGGAGGGCTATCTACGAGCAGTACTTC.

The chain uses TRBV28 and TRBJ2-3; 8 positions agree with TRBD1. Germline trimming cut 8 bases from V and 4 bases from J; bases unmatched to any gene: 8. This CDR3 has 14 amino acids. Germline-derived CDR1 and CDR2 are MDHEN and SYDVKM. Written as DNA, the CDR3 is TGTGCCAGCGGGGGTGCAGGGGGCGCAGATACGCAGTATTTT. As protein: CASGGAGGADTQYF.

The rearrangement links TRBV20-1 to TRBJ2-1; D not resolved. This CDR3 comprises 14 residues. V gave up 6 bases and J gave up 5 bases, with 17 bases separating them. In germline, CDR1 is DFQATT, CDR2 SNEGSKA (reference sequence). In nucleotides, the CDR3 is TGCAGTGCCACCCCAGGTTCGGATGACAATGAGCAGTTCTTC. This gives the protein CSATPGSDDNEQFF.

The genes are TRBV27 and TRBJ2-1, with unresolved D. The germline gives CDR1 MNHEY, CDR2 SMNVEV (reference sequence). Trimming cost V 8 bases and J 0 bases, with 17 bases left between them. The CDR3 runs 16 residues. The CDR3, as DNA: TGTGCCAGCTCCACGAGGCGGAGTCACTCCTACAATGAGCAGTTCTTC. Protein product: CASSTRRSHSYNEQFF.